This TCR beta chain derives from a study of vaccination and CD4 T cells after COVID-19 (dated by TCRdb to the early 2020s). Study-wide context: Every convalescent patient had a positive nasal swab PCR test for SARS-CoV-2, with mild disease in about nine patients and severe disease in one. Post-COVID blood samples from convalescent patients were collected a median of approximately 100 days after diagnosis, with a range of roughly 35 to 161 days. The convalescent cohort included six males and four females, with two Hispanic individuals, seven Caucasians, two Asians and one multiracial person. Post-vaccine blood samples were taken a median of about 72 days after the second vaccine dose, with a range of 14 to 241 days. Control cultures used a CEFX viral epitope pool as positive control, an HIV-1 Nef peptide pool as negative control, or no peptide. Two doses of either the Pfizer-BioNTech BNT162b2 vaccine (n=8) or the Moderna mRNA-1273 vaccine (n=2) were administered to participants. In ten to eleven COVID-19 convalescent patients and several infection-naive healthy vaccine recipients, researchers compared the spike-specific CD4+ TCR repertoire from before mRNA vaccination with the repertoire from after. Culture stimuli were overlapping spike peptide pools from SARS-CoV-2 and from the common cold coronaviruses HCoV-NL63, HCoV-OC43 and HCoV-229E. What the study reported, not specific to this receptor: Among the post-vaccine SARS-CoV-2-reactive clones in convalescent patients, a median around 85% showed up only after vaccination, which suggests vaccine-specific priming. The study included relatively few convalescent patients and did not analyze early timepoints after natural infection. Although the median number of SARS-CoV-2-reactive clonotypes went up from around 19 after infection to more than 30 after vaccination, the increase was not significant. Of the vaccine-specific clones in convalescent patients, 304 of 307, or nearly all, reacted only to SARS-CoV-2 spike and did not cross-react with common cold coronaviruses.

The protocol used for the library was PCR. DNA from cultured CD4+ T cells was subjected to TCR sequencing with the Oncomine TCR Beta short-read assay at the Johns Hopkins FTIC core. The QIAamp micro DNA kit was used to extract genomic DNA from the cultured CD4+ T cells. Oncomine TCR Beta libraries from cultured CD4+ T cells were pooled with unique dual indexes and sequenced on an Illumina iSeq 100. The paper's processing steps were these. Non-productive sequences were removed, and CDR3s that did not start with C, did not end with F or W, or were shorter than 7 amino acids were discarded. The MANAFEST web application identified antigen-specific clonotypes by comparing peptide-stimulated wells against reference wells and other culture wells. Positive clones required FDR below 0.05, an odds ratio above 5, and productive frequency above 0.1% in at least two of three replicate wells. A clonotype was classed as cross-reactive if the clonotype showed significant expansion both in SARS-CoV-2 spike wells and in at least one common cold coronavirus spike condition. Using R version 3.6.1, CDR3 homology was evaluated through Levenshtein distances (stringdist) along with unrooted phylogenetic trees (ape). TCRdb ran its own pipeline on the public reads, namely fastp trimming at Q25 and MiXCR clone calling, and kept in-frame beta chains. Rows with a matching CDR3 protein are joined into one entry that keeps the most common DNA and genes. The V and J calls were determined by TCRdb, not by the authors. This sample lists about 12,000 distinct CDR3 sequences; approximately 61% were detected once. The ten top clones hold approximately 8.7% of the sample.

Concerning this clonotype itself: There is no known antigen for this receptor. No much larger clone exists at a distance of one base, and base qualities are not known.

Interpreted using the paper, the treatment or condition label stands for: roughly ten-day PBMC culture with coronavirus spike peptide pools or control peptides (ViraFEST assay). The ViraFEST assay, used in the study, expanded antigen-specific T cells with peptide pools and then identified the expanded clonotypes through TCR sequencing. The convalescent patients' positive SARS-CoV-2 PCR tests were from March to December 2020, which was before the Alpha, Beta and Delta variants emerged in the United States. Around 2 million PBMCs per well were cultured in IMDM with 5% human AB serum and 7.5 to 10 IU/ml IL-2, plus 10 ug/ml peptide pools. Half of the culture medium was replaced with fresh IL-2-containing medium on days 3 and 7. After approximately eleven days of culture, CD4+ T cells were isolated by negative selection using the EasySep CD4+ T cell isolation kit. Ficoll-Paque Plus gradient centrifugation was used to isolate PBMCs from whole blood, and the isolated PBMCs were then either used fresh or cryopreserved at -140C. Culture conditions were generally each tested in triplicate wells.

The TCR comes from a human donor who had recovered from COVID-19. The sequencing here drew on CD4+ T cells from blood, cultured in vitro, taken before SARS-CoV-2 vaccination.

In nucleotides, the sequence is TGTGCCAGCAGCCAGTCCCCCGAGGCCAACGTCCTGACTTTC. Its protein reads: CASSQSPEANVLTF. The rearrangement joined TRBV6-2 or TRBV6-3 to TRBJ2-6; the D segment cannot be called with confidence. V is reduced by 6 bases and J by 6 bases, leaving a spacing of 12 bases between them. The CDR3 holds 14 amino acids from the cysteine to the phenylalanine. Only the CDR3 part of the read is kept: 42 bases, read in frame from the first base. Based on the germline V gene, the CDR1 and CDR2 sequences are MNHEY and SVGEGT.